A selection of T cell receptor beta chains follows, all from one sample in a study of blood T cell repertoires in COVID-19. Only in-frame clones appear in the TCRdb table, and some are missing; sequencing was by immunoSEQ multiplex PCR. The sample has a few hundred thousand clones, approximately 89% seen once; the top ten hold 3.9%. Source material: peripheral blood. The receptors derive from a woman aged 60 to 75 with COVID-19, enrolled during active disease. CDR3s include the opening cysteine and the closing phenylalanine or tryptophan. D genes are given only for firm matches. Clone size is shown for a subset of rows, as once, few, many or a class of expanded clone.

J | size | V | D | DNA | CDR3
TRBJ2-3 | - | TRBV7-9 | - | TGTGCCAGCAGCTTAGGGGGGGATTTGGATACGCAGTATTTT | CASSLGGDLDTQYF
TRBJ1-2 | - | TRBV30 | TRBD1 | TGTGCCTGGAGTAAATATTGGACAGGGAAACATAACTATGGCTACACCTTC | CAWSKYWTGKHNYGYTF
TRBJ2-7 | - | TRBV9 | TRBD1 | TGTGCCAGCAGCGTAGGGTCAGGGGGCTCCTACGAGCAGTACTTC | CASSVGSGGSYEQYF
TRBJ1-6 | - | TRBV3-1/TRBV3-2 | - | TGTGCCAGCAGCCAAGCGCCTCTCGGTTCGTCACCCCTCCACTTT | CASSQAPLGSSPLHF
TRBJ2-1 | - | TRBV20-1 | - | TGCAGTGCTGACTTAAGCTGGGAGCAGTTCTTC | CSADLSWEQFF
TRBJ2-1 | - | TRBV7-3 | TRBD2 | TGTGCCAGCAGTTTGCTAGCGGGGGGGCTTCCTGAGCAGTTCTTC | CASSLLAGGLPEQFF
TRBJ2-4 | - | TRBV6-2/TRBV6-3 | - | TGTGCCAGCAGCGCCGCTCAGGTAGCCAAAAACATTCAGTACTTC | CASSAAQVAKNIQYF
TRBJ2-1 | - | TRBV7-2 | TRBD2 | TGTGCCAGCAGCGTTAGCGGGGGGAACAATGAGCAGTTCTTC | CASSVSGGNNEQFF
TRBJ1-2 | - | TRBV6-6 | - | TGTGCCAGTACAGCCTCTAACTATGGCTACACCTTC | CASTASNYGYTF
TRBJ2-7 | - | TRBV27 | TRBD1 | TGTGCCAGCAGTTCCCGACAGGGGGTGGTGGAGCAGTACTTC | CASSSRQGVVEQYF
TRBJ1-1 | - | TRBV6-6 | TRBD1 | TGTGCCAGCAGTTGGACAGGGGGTGTTTCCACTGAAGCTTTCTTT | CASSWTGGVSTEAFF
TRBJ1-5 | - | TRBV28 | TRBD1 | TGTGTCAGTGTCCGGGACAGGGCTCAGCCCCAGCATTTT | CVSVRDRAQPQHF
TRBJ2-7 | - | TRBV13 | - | TGTGCCAGCAGCTCGGACAGATCCTACGAGCAGTACTTC | CASSSDRSYEQYF
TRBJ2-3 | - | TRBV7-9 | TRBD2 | TGTGCCAGCAGTACAGCTGTGACTAGCGGGGCGAATCCGCAGTATTTT | CASSTAVTSGANPQYF
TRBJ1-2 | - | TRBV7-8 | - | TGTGCCAGCAGCCCGGCAGAGGGATCGGGAAGAGGCTACACCTTC | CASSPAEGSGRGYTF
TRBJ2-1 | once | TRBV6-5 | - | TGTGCCACGTTCAGCGGATACTCCTACAATGAGCAGTTCTTC | CATFSGYSYNEQFF
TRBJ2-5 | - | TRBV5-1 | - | TGCGCCAGCAGCCCAGGGGGGCCGGGGGAGACCCAGTACTTC | CASSPGGPGETQYF
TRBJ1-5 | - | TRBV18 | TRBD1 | TGTGCCAGCGACAAGACAGGGGGAAGTCAGCCCCAGCATTTT | CASDKTGGSQPQHF
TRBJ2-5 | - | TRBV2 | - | TGTGCCAGCAGTGAGGGTCTGGGAGGTCAAGAGACCCAGTACTTC | CASSEGLGGQETQYF
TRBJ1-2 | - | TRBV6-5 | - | TGTGCCAGCAGTTACCGGGGTTTTAACTATGGCTACACCTTC | CASSYRGFNYGYTF
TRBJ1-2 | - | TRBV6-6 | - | TGTGCCAGCAGCCCCGGGCAGGGCGCTAACTATGGCTACACCTTC | CASSPGQGANYGYTF
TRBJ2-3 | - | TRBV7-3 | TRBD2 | TGTGCCAGCAGCTTGGGACTAGCGGGGGGCACAGATACGCAGTATTTT | CASSLGLAGGTDTQYF
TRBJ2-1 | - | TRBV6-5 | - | TGTGCCAGCAGTTACTCCGCAGGGGACAATGAGCAGTTCTTC | CASSYSAGDNEQFF
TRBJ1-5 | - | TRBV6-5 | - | TGTGCCAGCAGGAGAGACAAAGGGCCCCAGCATTTT | CASRRDKGPQHF
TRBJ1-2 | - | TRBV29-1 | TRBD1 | TGCAGCGTCCCACGACTGGGACAGACCTATGGCTACACCTTC | CSVPRLGQTYGYTF
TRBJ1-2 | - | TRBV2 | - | TGTGCCAGCGGCACAGGGAAACTCGTCTATGGCTACACCTTC | CASGTGKLVYGYTF